This TCR beta chain was identified during a study of T cell responses to AZD1222 COVID-19 vaccine. The method was immunoSEQ multiplex PCR; TCRdb's version includes in-frame clones alone and lacks a portion of them. The repertoire holds 120,000 to 150,000 clones, with approximately 88% as singletons. The material sequenced was peripheral blood, taken on day 0 of AZD1222 vaccination. This sequence originates from an adult in good health.

The CDR3 is CASSQDTGHSNQPQHF. As DNA, the CDR3 is TGTGCCAGCAGCCAGGACACCGGCCATAGCAATCAGCCCCAGCATTTT. This rearrangement joins TRBV4-2 to TRBJ1-5; D possibly corresponds to TRBD1 (5 bases). Trimming shortened V by 3 bases and J by 0 bases, and 12 bases separated the two germline ends. The CDR3 covers 16 residues. Germline V gene lookup returns CDR1 LGHNA and CDR2 YNFKEQ.